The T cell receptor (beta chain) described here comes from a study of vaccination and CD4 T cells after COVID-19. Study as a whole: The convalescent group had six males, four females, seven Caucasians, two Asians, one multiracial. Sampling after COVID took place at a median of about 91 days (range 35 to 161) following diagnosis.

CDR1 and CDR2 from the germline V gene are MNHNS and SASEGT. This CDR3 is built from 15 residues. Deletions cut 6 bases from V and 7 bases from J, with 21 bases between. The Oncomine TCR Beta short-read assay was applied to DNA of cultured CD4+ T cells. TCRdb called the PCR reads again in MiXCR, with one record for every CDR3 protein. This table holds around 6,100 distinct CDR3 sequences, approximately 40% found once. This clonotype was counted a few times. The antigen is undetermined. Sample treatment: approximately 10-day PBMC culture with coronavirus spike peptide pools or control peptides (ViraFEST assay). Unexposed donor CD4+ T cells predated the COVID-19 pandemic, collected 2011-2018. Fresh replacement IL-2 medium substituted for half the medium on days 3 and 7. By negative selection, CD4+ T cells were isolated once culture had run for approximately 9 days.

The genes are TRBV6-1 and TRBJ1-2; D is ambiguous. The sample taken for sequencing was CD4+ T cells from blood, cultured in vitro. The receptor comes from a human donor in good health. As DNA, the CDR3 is TGTGCCAGCAGGCCGCTGACCGAGTGGATTCGTGGCTACACCTTC. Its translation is CASRPLTEWIRGYTF.